These T cell receptor beta chains were read from a single sample in a study of T cell repertoires in cytomegalovirus infection. TCRdb called the reads again in MiXCR, with one record for every CDR3 protein. The table includes 400,000 or so distinct CDR3 sequences, around 32% detected once. The source material was PBMCs. The receptors here all came from a human donor in good health (CMV status not recorded). Some clones in this sample may be carry-over from other donors' samples. The CDR3 runs from the conserved cysteine through the conserved F or W. D genes are given only for firm matches. Rows give clone size only sometimes, using once, few, many, or a class for an expanded clone.

V gene: TRBV2; D gene: -; J gene: TRBJ1-5; clone size: few; CDR3 DNA: TGTGCCAGCAGTGGGCAGGAGGGTCGCAATCAGCCCCAGCATTTT; CDR3 protein: CASSGQEGRNQPQHF
V gene: TRBV10-3; D gene: TRBD1; J gene: TRBJ1-1; clone size: -; CDR3 DNA: TGTGCCATCAGTGAGTCTAGGGGGCCCAGGATGACTGCAGCTTTCTTT; CDR3 protein: CAISESRGPRMTAAFF
V gene: TRBV2; D gene: TRBD2; J gene: TRBJ2-5; clone size: few; CDR3 DNA: TGTGCCAGCAACCGGGGGGGAGAGACCCAGTACTTC; CDR3 protein: CASNRGGETQYF
V gene: TRBV10-3; D gene: -; J gene: TRBJ2-7; clone size: few; CDR3 DNA: TGTGCCATCAGTGAACCAAAACTCGGGCGGGAGCAGTACTTC; CDR3 protein: CAISEPKLGREQYF
V gene: TRBV27; D gene: TRBD1; J gene: TRBJ2-3; clone size: few; CDR3 DNA: TGTGCCAGCAGTGACAGGGGGCCGGATACGCAGTATTTT; CDR3 protein: CASSDRGPDTQYF
V gene: TRBV7-8; D gene: TRBD2; J gene: TRBJ2-7; clone size: many; CDR3 DNA: TGTGCCAGCAGACTTTACGGGTTCGGGGAGGGCTACGAGCAGTACTTC; CDR3 protein: CASRLYGFGEGYEQYF
V gene: TRBV7-2; D gene: -; J gene: TRBJ2-1; clone size: -; CDR3 DNA: TGTGCCATCAGCTTTCGGAAGGGGGTGACCAATGAGCAGTTCTTC; CDR3 protein: CAISFRKGVTNEQFF
V gene: TRBV24-1; D gene: -; J gene: TRBJ2-3; clone size: -; CDR3 DNA: TGTGCCACCAGTGATTCGGCCAGCACAGATACGCAGTATTTT; CDR3 protein: CATSDSASTDTQYF
V gene: TRBV7-6; D gene: -; J gene: TRBJ1-4; clone size: few; CDR3 DNA: TGTGCCAGCAGCCGAATCTGGGGTCCAAATGAAAAACTGTTTTTT; CDR3 protein: CASSRIWGPNEKLFF
V gene: TRBV28; D gene: -; J gene: TRBJ2-7; clone size: -; CDR3 DNA: TGTGCCAGCAGCCCTACTCCAGGGTATCCCTACGAGCAGTACTTC; CDR3 protein: CASSPTPGYPYEQYF
V gene: TRBV4-3; D gene: -; J gene: TRBJ2-3; clone size: -; CDR3 DNA: TGCGCCAGCAGCCAAGATGATATTGGGGCAGATACGCAGTATTTT; CDR3 protein: CASSQDDIGADTQYF
V gene: TRBV11-2; D gene: TRBD2; J gene: TRBJ2-1; clone size: -; CDR3 DNA: TGTTCCAGCAGCTCTTCTGATAGCGGGGACAATGAGCAGTTCTTC; CDR3 protein: CSSSSSDSGDNEQFF
V gene: TRBV19; D gene: TRBD2; J gene: TRBJ2-1; clone size: few; CDR3 DNA: TGTGCCAGTAGTCCCGGGACTAGCGGGGGGGCTTACAATGAGCAGTTCTTC; CDR3 protein: CASSPGTSGGAYNEQFF
V gene: TRBV7-3; D gene: TRBD2; J gene: TRBJ2-2; clone size: few; CDR3 DNA: TGTGCCAGCAGCCGTAGCGGGGGCGGCACCGGGGAGCTGTTTTTT; CDR3 protein: CASSRSGGGTGELFF
V gene: TRBV27; D gene: -; J gene: TRBJ2-6; clone size: -; CDR3 DNA: TGTGCCAGCAGTTTCGGTCAGGTCCTCTCTGGGGCCAACGTCCTGACTTTC; CDR3 protein: CASSFGQVLSGANVLTF
V gene: TRBV5-1; D gene: -; J gene: TRBJ2-2; clone size: -; CDR3 DNA: TGCGCCAGCAGCTTGGCCGGTGGGTTCGGGGAGCTGTTTTTT; CDR3 protein: CASSLAGGFGELFF
V gene: TRBV9; D gene: -; J gene: TRBJ1-1; clone size: few; CDR3 DNA: TGTGCCAGCAGGGGCCTGGGAGGACTCGAAGCTTTCTTT; CDR3 protein: CASRGLGGLEAFF
V gene: TRBV11-2; D gene: TRBD1; J gene: TRBJ2-5; clone size: few; CDR3 DNA: TGTGCCAGCAGCTCCGGGGACAGGCTCCAAGAGACCCAGTACTTC; CDR3 protein: CASSSGDRLQETQYF
V gene: TRBV29-1; D gene: -; J gene: TRBJ2-5; clone size: -; CDR3 DNA: TGCAGCGTTACAGACTTACAAGAGACCCAGTACTTC; CDR3 protein: CSVTDLQETQYF
V gene: TRBV6-2/TRBV6-3; D gene: -; J gene: TRBJ2-6; clone size: few; CDR3 DNA: TGTGCCAGCAGTTCGGCAGGCCCCTCTGGGGCCAACGTCCTGACTTTC; CDR3 protein: CASSSAGPSGANVLTF